These T cell receptor beta chains were read from a single sample in a study of Graves' ophthalmopathy and Graves' hyperthyroidism. One entry per CDR3 protein, called by TCRdb with MiXCR from the multiplex PCR reads. The sample lists about 16,000 distinct CDR3 sequences, about 43% occurring once. Sequenced material: peripheral blood. Receptor source: a woman between 40 and 50 years old with stable Graves' hyperthyroidism. Each CDR3 is given with its conserved first and last residue. Each record gives: J gene, D gene, V gene, clone size, CDR3 DNA, CDR3 protein. The D gene is left open where the match is weak. The listing skips clone size in some rows; elsewhere it reads once, few, many or a size class.

>TRBJ1-6|NA|TRBV12-3/TRBV12-4|many
TGTGCCAGCAGCTCGGGGCAACCACCCCTCCACTTT
CASSSGQPPLHF
>TRBJ2-3|NA|TRBV6-2/TRBV6-3|NA
TGTGCCAGCAACCGCGCAGGAGGGCCTAGCACAGATACGCAGTATTTT
CASNRAGGPSTDTQYF
>TRBJ2-7|NA|TRBV25-1|NA
TGTGCCAGTAGTGGGGGTAACTACGAGCAGTACTTT
CASSGGNYEQYF
>TRBJ1-5|NA|TRBV20-1|many
TGCAGTGCTAGAGTTGGCGGCAGCTCCAATCAGCCCCAGCATTTT
CSARVGGSSNQPQHF
>TRBJ2-3|NA|TRBV2|medium-sized
TGTGCCAGCCGTGTGGAGGAGAGCACAGATACGCAGTATTTT
CASRVEESTDTQYF
>TRBJ1-2|TRBD1|TRBV25-1|NA
TGTGCCAGCAGTGAGGGAGGCGGGACAGGGGTTGGCTACACCTTC
CASSEGGGTGVGYTF
>TRBJ2-7|NA|TRBV10-3|NA
TGTGCCATCAGTGACGCCCAGGGAGGCTACGAGCAGTACTTC
CAISDAQGGYEQYF
>TRBJ2-2|NA|TRBV11-3|many
TGTGCCAGCTCGGTGGACACCGGGGAGCTGTTTTTT
CASSVDTGELFF
>TRBJ2-5|NA|TRBV5-1|NA
TGCGCCAGCAGCTTTGACCAAGAGACCCAGTACTTC
CASSFDQETQYF
>TRBJ2-7|NA|TRBV2|NA
TGTGCCAGCAGTGATACAGGAGACGAGCAGTACTTC
CASSDTGDEQYF
>TRBJ2-5|TRBD2|TRBV5-1|many
TGCGCCAGCAGCTTGGGACTAGCGCAACAAGAGACCCAGTACTTC
CASSLGLAQQETQYF
>TRBJ1-6|NA|TRBV19|NA
TGTGCCAGTAGTCCCTCCTCTGATTCACTCCTCCACTTT
CASSPSSDSLLHF
>TRBJ2-1|TRBD2|TRBV12-3/TRBV12-4|NA
TGTGCCAGCAGTCCGGGACTAGCGGGGGGGCCAGGTGGAGTAAATGAGCAGTTCTTC
CASSPGLAGGPGGVNEQFF
>TRBJ1-2|NA|TRBV20-1|many
TGCAGTGCTGGCCGGGACCCCAAAGATTATGGCTACACCTTC
CSAGRDPKDYGYTF
>TRBJ1-1|TRBD1|TRBV6-1|many
TGTGCCAGCACGCGGACAGGGGCCACTGAAGCTTTCTTT
CASTRTGATEAFF
>TRBJ1-5|TRBD1|TRBV2|medium-sized
TGTGCCAGCAGATCCGGGACAGGGGCTCAGCCCCAGCATTTT
CASRSGTGAQPQHF
>TRBJ1-2|NA|TRBV19|NA
TGTGCCAGTAGTATAGAAGCCCTGAACTATGGCTACACCTTC
CASSIEALNYGYTF
>TRBJ1-1|NA|TRBV2|few
TGTGCCAGCAGTGGAGGCGGGGGGACTGAAGCTTTCTTT
CASSGGGGTEAFF
>TRBJ2-1|TRBD1|TRBV7-3|NA
TGTGCCAGCAGCTCGACAGGGGATGAGCAGTTCTTC
CASSSTGDEQFF
>TRBJ1-1|NA|TRBV4-1|few
TGCGCCAGCAGCCAAGATGAAGGATACCCCGAAGCGGCTTTCTTT
CASSQDEGYPEAAFF
>TRBJ2-2|NA|TRBV5-4|NA
TGTGCCAGCAGCTGGGGGCCGAGGGCCGGGGAGCTGCTTTTT
CASSWGPRAGELLF
>TRBJ2-5|NA|TRBV25-1|NA
TGTGCCAGCAGTAAATCGGTTGGGCAGGGCGGGATCCAGGACTTC
CASSKSVGQGGIQDF
>TRBJ1-5|NA|TRBV2|NA
TGTGCCAGCAGGGGGGTGGAATCAGTAATTTCTCAGCCCCAGCATTTT
CASRGVESVISQPQHF
>TRBJ2-5|NA|TRBV10-3|NA
TGTGCCATCAGTGCCGGAGAGACCCAGTACTTC
CAISAGETQYF
>TRBJ2-2|NA|TRBV2|NA
TGTGCCAGCAGCCTAGCGGGGGAGCTGTTTTTT
CASSLAGELFF
>TRBJ2-5|NA|TRBV7-2|medium-sized
TGTGCCAGCAGACCCGGGACTCAGGGGGAGACCCAGTACTTC
CASRPGTQGETQYF
>TRBJ2-4|NA|TRBV7-2|many
TGTGCCAGCAGCGCGCAGGGGCTAGCCAAAAACATTCAGTACTTC
CASSAQGLAKNIQYF
>TRBJ2-2|NA|TRBV24-1|NA
TGTGCCACCAGTCGGACAACGAACACCGGGGAGCTGTTTTTT
CATSRTTNTGELFF
>TRBJ2-7|TRBD2|TRBV10-2|NA
TGCGCCAGCAGTGAAGCCGGGACTAGCTTCTACGAGCAGTACTTC
CASSEAGTSFYEQYF
>TRBJ1-6|NA|TRBV5-4|NA
TGTGGCCGCAGCTTGTGGGGCCAGGGTTATAATTCACCCCTCCACTTT
CGRSLWGQGYNSPLHF
>TRBJ2-6|NA|TRBV19|many
TGTGCCAGTAGTAAATCCGGGACAAGCTCTGGGGCCAACGTCCTGACTTTC
CASSKSGTSSGANVLTF
>TRBJ1-1|NA|TRBV19|once
TGTGCCAGTAGTGTGACCGACAGCTTGGACACTGAAGCTTTCTTT
CASSVTDSLDTEAFF
>TRBJ2-1|NA|TRBV7-3|many
TGTGCCAGCAGCTACTCAGCGGAGAGCTCCTACAATGAGCAGTTCTTC
CASSYSAESSYNEQFF
>TRBJ2-5|TRBD1|TRBV20-1|NA
TGCAGTGCCACCTACACGACAGGGTACCAGGAGACCCAGTACTTC
CSATYTTGYQETQYF
>TRBJ2-2|NA|TRBV2|NA
TGTGCCAGCAGTGGTCTGAGATCCTCCGGGGAGCTGTTTTTT
CASSGLRSSGELFF
>TRBJ1-5|TRBD1|TRBV28|NA
TGTGCCAGCAAGGACAGGGATGATCAGCCCCAGCATTTT
CASKDRDDQPQHF
>TRBJ2-3|NA|TRBV16|NA
TGTGCCAGCAGTTTGCCCCTATTAGATACGCAGTATTTT
CASSLPLLDTQYF
>TRBJ2-1|TRBD2|TRBV5-1|many
TGCGCCAGCAGCTTGGCGGCTAGCGGGACGCGAAATGAGCAGTTCTTC
CASSLAASGTRNEQFF
>TRBJ2-1|TRBD2|TRBV7-3|NA
TGTGCCAGCAGTCTCCTAGCGGGGGAATACAATGAGCAGTTCTTC
CASSLLAGEYNEQFF
>TRBJ2-1|NA|TRBV7-8|NA
TGTGCCATCAGCCTAGGGTTCAATGAGCAGTTCTTC
CAISLGFNEQFF
>TRBJ2-5|NA|TRBV5-1|many
TGCGCCAGCAGCCTGGACCACCGGGAGACCCAGTACTTC
CASSLDHRETQYF
>TRBJ2-5|NA|TRBV7-8|NA
TGTGCCAGCAGCAATTCTGGCAGTCTCCAAGAGACCCAGCACTTC
CASSNSGSLQETQHF
>TRBJ2-7|NA|TRBV29-1|NA
TGCAGCGTTGAGGGGTCGTTGGACACCGTAGGCTACGAGCAGTGCTTC
CSVEGSLDTVGYEQCF
>TRBJ1-1|NA|TRBV9|many
TGTGCCAGCAGCGTAGGTACAGGGACGGCTGAAGCTTTCTTT
CASSVGTGTAEAFF
>TRBJ2-1|TRBD2|TRBV25-1|NA
TGTGCCAGCAGTATGATGCGGGGGTTTGGCAATGAGCAGTTCTTC
CASSMMRGFGNEQFF
>TRBJ1-2|NA|TRBV19|many
TGTGCCAGTAGTATCGGAGGGGACTCCTCTGTCGGCTACACCTTC
CASSIGGDSSVGYTF
>TRBJ1-4|TRBD1|TRBV6-1|few
TGTGCCAGCAGTGTTATTACAGGGGCTCCTAATGAAAAACTGTTTTTT
CASSVITGAPNEKLFF
>TRBJ2-5|TRBD2|TRBV12-3/TRBV12-4|few
TGTGCCAGCAGTTCAGCCGGGGGGGGTCAAGAGACCCAGTACTTC
CASSSAGGGQETQYF
>TRBJ2-7|NA|TRBV7-9|medium-sized
TGTGCCAGCAGCTTAGGGGACGAGCAGTACTTC
CASSLGDEQYF
>TRBJ2-2|TRBD2|TRBV19|many
TGTGCCAGTAGTATTACGGGAGGGGGCGGGGAGCTGTTTTTT
CASSITGGGGELFF
>TRBJ2-3|TRBD2|TRBV7-9|NA
TGTGCCAGCGGCCGACTAGCGGGAGTAGATACGCAGTATTTT
CASGRLAGVDTQYF
>TRBJ2-5|NA|TRBV3-1|NA
TGTGCCAGCAGCCATAGTGGACGCGAGACCCAGTACTTC
CASSHSGRETQYF
>TRBJ1-5|NA|TRBV2|medium-sized
TGTGCCAGCAGTGAAGAGGGGAATCAGCCCCAGCATTTT
CASSEEGNQPQHF
>TRBJ2-3|NA|TRBV29-1|NA
TGCAGCGTGAAGGTGACAACTAACACAGATACGCAGTATTTT
CSVKVTTNTDTQYF
>TRBJ1-1|TRBD1|TRBV20-1|once
TGCAGTGCAAAAGACAGGGTGAACACTGAAGCTTTCTTT
CSAKDRVNTEAFF
>TRBJ2-3|NA|TRBV9|NA
TGTGCCAGCGGGGGGGGCGGCGCAGATACGCAGTATTTT
CASGGGGADTQYF
>TRBJ2-7|TRBD1|TRBV4-3|NA
TGCGCCAGCAGCCCACACGGGACAGCGAGCTCCTACGAGCAGTACTTC
CASSPHGTASSYEQYF
>TRBJ1-3|NA|TRBV7-2|NA
TGTGCCAGCAGCTTGATGGCAGCTGGAAACACCATATATTTT
CASSLMAAGNTIYF